This entry lists 17 T cell receptor beta chains sequenced from one sample in a study of Ad26.COV2.S vaccination and SARS-CoV-2 variants. Clones were sequenced by immunoSEQ multiplex PCR, and TCRdb holds only the in-frame ones, with some missing. The sample consists of 200,000 to 250,000 clones, around 87% of them appearing once. The treatment was: around 19 received Ad26.COV2.S at low or high dose, single or two shots; 5 received placebo; per-sample allocation not given. Collection of the samples took place on day 63 after the first injection of vaccine or placebo. Sequences were derived from peripheral blood, sampled in a trial of Ad26.COV2.S vaccine versus placebo. All receptors come from a person aged 18-65 years who received the Ad26.COV2.S COVID-19 vaccine or a placebo.

The genes are TRBV12-3 or TRBV12-4 and TRBJ2-2; tentatively, D is TRBD2 (6 bases). The CDR3 has 13 residues. V dropped 7 bases and J dropped 8 bases, with 14 bases sitting between them. CDR3 amino acids: CASTTGGYGELFF. In nucleotides, the CDR3 is TGTGCCAGCACCACTGGGGGGTATGGGGAGCTGTTTTTT.

The chain employs TRBV6-4 and TRBJ2-7; 8 bases map to TRBD1. CDR1 is MRHNA and CDR2 is SNTAGT in the germline V gene. The CDR3 sequence is 15 residues long. V gave up 3 bases and J gave up 3 bases; unmatched junction bases: 7. The CDR3 DNA follows: TGTGCCAGCAGTGATTGTAGGGACAGGCACTACGAGCAGTACTTC. Protein product: CASSDCRDRHYEQYF.

The V gene is TRBV7-9, the J gene TRBJ1-2; D is ambiguous. Germline CDR1 and CDR2: SEHNR and FQNEAQ (reference sequence). V shed 5 bases and J shed 4 bases, with 11 bases lying between them. The CDR3 spans 13 residues. DNA of the CDR3: TGTGCCAGCAGCCCCGGGGATCCCTATGGCTACACCTTC. It codes for CASSPGDPYGYTF.

This chain uses TRBV6-5 with TRBJ2-3; 11 bases agree with TRBD2. Looked up from germline, CDR1 is MNHEY and CDR2 is SVGAGI. Trimming cost V 10 bases and J 3 bases; bases outside gene matches: 9. The CDR3 is 15 amino acids. The CDR3 loop reads CATNLAGGPTDTQYF. CDR3 in DNA: TGTGCCACCAACCTAGCGGGGGGACCAACAGATACGCAGTATTTT.

This sequence joins TRBV6-2 or TRBV6-3 and TRBJ2-7; a possible D gene is TRBD1 (6 bases). The V gene lost 5 bases and the J gene lost 3 bases, with 11 bases spanning the gap. The CDR3 extends over 13 amino acids. Germline lookup yields CDR1 MNHEY and CDR2 SVGEGT. In DNA form, the CDR3 reads TGTGCCAGCAGTACGACAGGAAGCTACGAGCAGTACTTC. Amino acid sequence: CASSTTGSYEQYF.

The chain joins TRBV6-2 or TRBV6-3 to TRBJ1-1; 10 bases line up with TRBD1. Losses at the gene ends were 4 bases for V and 0 bases for J; bases not matched to a gene: 5. CDR1 is MNHEY and CDR2 is SVGEGT in the germline V gene. There are 16 residues in the CDR3. CDR3 in DNA: TGTGCCAGCAGTTTTGGGACAGGGGAGATGAACACTGAAGCTTTCTTT. This encodes CASSFGTGEMNTEAFF.

The gene calls are TRBV29-1 and TRBJ1-4; 7 bases fit TRBD1. The CDR3 totals 13 residues. Germline V CDR1 and CDR2: SQVTM, ANQGSEA. V lost 3 bases, J lost 7 bases, and 5 bases stayed unmatched. For the CDR3, the DNA is TGCAGCGTTGACGACAGGGCTTCTGAAAAACTGTTTTTT. Translated: CSVDDRASEKLFF.

The rearrangement links TRBV18 to TRBJ2-4; either TRBD1 or TRBD2 may fit D (5 bases each). Looked up from germline, CDR1 is KGHSH and CDR2 is LQKENI. CDR3 length: 13 residues. The V and J ends lost 5 bases and 9 bases respectively, with 14 bases between them. The CDR3 DNA reads TGTGCCAGCTCATCGGGACCCCCAGGCATTCAGTACTTC. Its translation is CASSSGPPGIQYF.

This chain joins TRBV11-1 and TRBJ2-5; D is uncertain. The germline CDR1 and CDR2 sequences are SGHAT and FQDESV (reference sequence). The CDR3 is 12 residues long. Trimming took 6 bases from V and 5 from J, leaving 10 bases between them. Here the CDR3 DNA reads TGTGCCAGCAGACGACCCGGGGAGACCCAGTACTTC. Translated: CASRRPGETQYF. The whole variable domain, remainder taken from reference TRBV11-1 and TRBJ2-5, is EAEVAQSPRYKITEKSQAVAFWCDPISGHATLYWYRQILGQGPELLVQFQDESVVDDSQLPKDRFSAERLKGVDSTLKIQPAELGDSAMYLCASRRPGETQYFGPGTRLLVL.

The genes are TRBV9 and TRBJ2-6; tentatively, D is TRBD1 (6 bases). The V gene lost 3 bases and the J gene lost 9 bases, with 13 bases spanning the gap. From germline, CDR1 is SGDLS and CDR2 YYNGEE. CDR3 length equals 14 residues. CDR3 nucleotide sequence: TGTGCCAGCAGCGACGATACAGGGAACAACGTCCTGACTTTC. Translated, it gives CASSDDTGNNVLTF.

This clone came up once. Other DNA sequences in this specimen translate into the identical CDR3. J is TRBJ2-7 and V is TRBV18; TRBD1 agrees at 10 bases. The CDR3 covers 14 residues. Germline CDR1 is KGHSH and CDR2 is LQKENI. V shed 3 bases, J shed 2 bases, and the junction held 1 base outside the gene matches. The CDR3 region is CASSPGQGAYEQYF. For the CDR3, the DNA is TGTGCCAGCTCACCCGGACAGGGGGCCTACGAGCAGTACTTC.

The sample holds a few counts of this clone. The chain couples TRBV6-5 to TRBJ1-1; 12 bases fit TRBD1. The ends lost 5 bases at V and 8 bases at J; junction bases unmatched: 6. From germline, CDR1 is MNHEY and CDR2 SVGAGI. This CDR3 has 14 residues. CDR3 residues: CASSPAGTGGEAFF. In DNA, the CDR3 is TGTGCCAGCAGTCCCGCTGGGACAGGGGGCGAAGCTTTCTTT.

The chain combines TRBV6-5 with TRBJ1-2, with D perhaps TRBD1 (5 bases). Germline assignment: CDR1 MNHEY and CDR2 SVGAGI. The germline V and J ends were trimmed by 5 bases and 0 bases, with 13 bases remaining between them. The CDR3 extends over 15 amino acids. CDR3 in DNA: TGTGCCAGCAGTCAATCGACAGCGACTAACTATGGCTACACCTTC. Translated, it gives CASSQSTATNYGYTF.

The chain carries TRBV5-8 and TRBJ2-7, with 7 bases identical to TRBD1. This CDR3 region has 16 residues. Germline loops: CDR1 SGHTS, CDR2 YDEGEE. The trim removed 0 bases at V and 0 bases at J, leaving 6 bases unmatched. CDR3 region: CASSLEGDSISYEQYF. The DNA for the CDR3 is TGTGCCAGCAGCTTGGAGGGGGACAGCATCTCCTACGAGCAGTACTTC.

The chain employs TRBV9 and TRBJ2-5; 7 positions agree with TRBD2. V shed 4 bases and J 8 bases; nucleotides not matched to a gene: 8. This CDR3 contains 13 residues. From germline, CDR1 is SGDLS and CDR2 YYNGEE. CDR3 in DNA: TGTGCCAGCAGCCTAGCGGACCAGAATACCCAGTACTTC. The encoded protein is CASSLADQNTQYF.

This sequence joins TRBV18 and TRBJ2-7; the D gene could be TRBD1 or TRBD2 (5 bases each). This CDR3 comprises 15 residues. The germline gives CDR1 KGHSH, CDR2 LQKENI. With 2 bases removed from V and 2 bases from J, the gap between germline ends came to 13 bases. The CDR3 DNA reads as TGTGCCAGCTCACCAGTTGGGGACGGGACCTACGAGCAGTACTTC. Translating it yields CASSPVGDGTYEQYF.

This sequence joins TRBV9 and TRBJ1-1; maybe TRBD1 (5 bases). The V end was cut by 1 base, the J end by 3 bases, with 7 bases between. The CDR3 extends over 13 amino acids. CDR1 SGDLS and CDR2 YYNGEE come from the germline V gene. The CDR3 DNA sequence: TGTGCCAGCAGCGTACGAGGGGACACTGAAGCTTTCTTT. It specifies CASSVRGDTEAFF.